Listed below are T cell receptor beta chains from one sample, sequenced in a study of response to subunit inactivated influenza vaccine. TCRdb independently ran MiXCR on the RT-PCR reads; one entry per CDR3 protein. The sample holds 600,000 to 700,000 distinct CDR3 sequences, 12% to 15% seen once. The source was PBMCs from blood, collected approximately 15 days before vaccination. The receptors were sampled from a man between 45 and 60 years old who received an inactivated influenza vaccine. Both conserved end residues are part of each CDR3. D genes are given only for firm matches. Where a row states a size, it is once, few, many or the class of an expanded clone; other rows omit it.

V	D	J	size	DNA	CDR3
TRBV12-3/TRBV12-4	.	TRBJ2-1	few	TGTGCCAGCAGTATAGACAGGCTCTCCTACAATGAGCAGTTCTTC	CASSIDRLSYNEQFF
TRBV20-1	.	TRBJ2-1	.	TGCAGTGCTAGGAGTCGGACAGAGAGCAACAATGAGCAGTTCTTC	CSARSRTESNNEQFF
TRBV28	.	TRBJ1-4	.	TGTGCCAGCAGTTTCCTTCCACCGGGACACGGTAATGAAAAACTGTTTTTT	CASSFLPPGHGNEKLFF
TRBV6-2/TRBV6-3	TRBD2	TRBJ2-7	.	TGTGCCAGCAGTTCACGGGGGGGCCTTACCTCCGAGCAGTACTTC	CASSSRGGLTSEQYF
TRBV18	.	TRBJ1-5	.	TGTGCCAGCTCACCGGGCTCTGGGCAGCCCCAGCATTTT	CASSPGSGQPQHF
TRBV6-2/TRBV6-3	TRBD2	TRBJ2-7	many	TGTGCCAGCAGGGAACTAGCGGGAGAATCCTACGAGCAGTACTTC	CASRELAGESYEQYF
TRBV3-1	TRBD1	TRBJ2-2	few	TGTGCCAGCAGCCTACAGGGGGTCACCGGGGAGCTGTTTTTT	CASSLQGVTGELFF
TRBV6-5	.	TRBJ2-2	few	TGTGCCAGCAGTTACTCGAGCGCAGGGAACACCGGGGAGCTGTTTTTT	CASSYSSAGNTGELFF
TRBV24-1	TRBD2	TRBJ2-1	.	TGTGCCACCAGTGAACCTAGCGGGAGTCGTAATGAGCAGTTCTTC	CATSEPSGSRNEQFF
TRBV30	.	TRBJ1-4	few	TGTGCCTGGCGATCCATGATGGGAGAAAAACTGTTTTTT	CAWRSMMGEKLFF